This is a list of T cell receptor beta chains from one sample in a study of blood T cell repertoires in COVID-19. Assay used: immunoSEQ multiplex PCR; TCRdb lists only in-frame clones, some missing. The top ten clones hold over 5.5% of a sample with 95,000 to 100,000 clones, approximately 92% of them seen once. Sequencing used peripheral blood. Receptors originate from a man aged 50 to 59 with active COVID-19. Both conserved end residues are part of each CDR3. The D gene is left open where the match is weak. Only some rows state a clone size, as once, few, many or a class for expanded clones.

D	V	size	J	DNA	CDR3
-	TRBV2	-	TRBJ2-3	TGTGCCAGCAGTCTTGGGCTAGCGCATGAGGCAGATACGCAGTATTTT	CASSLGLAHEADTQYF
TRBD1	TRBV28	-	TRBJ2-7	TGTGCCACAGAGACAGGGGGCGTCTACGAGCAGTACTTC	CATETGGVYEQYF
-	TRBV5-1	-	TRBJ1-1	TGCGCCAGCAGCTTGGTAATACCCGCGTCGAACACTGAAGCTTTCTTT	CASSLVIPASNTEAFF
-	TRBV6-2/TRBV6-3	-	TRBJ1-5	TGTGCCAGCAGTACTACAGGGTTGAGGCAGCCCCAGCATTTT	CASSTTGLRQPQHF
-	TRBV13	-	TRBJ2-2	TGTGCCAGCAGCTTAGGCCTATCGAACACCGGGGAGCTGTTTTTT	CASSLGLSNTGELFF
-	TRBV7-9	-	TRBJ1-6	TGTGCCAGCAGCTTTGACATCCAGGGTTCACCCCTCCACTTT	CASSFDIQGSPLHF
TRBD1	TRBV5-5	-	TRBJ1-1	TGTGCCAGCAGGCATACTCCAGGGGGCACTGAAGCTTTCTTT	CASRHTPGGTEAFF
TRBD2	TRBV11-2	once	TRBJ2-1	TGTGCCAGCAGCTTAGATCCAGCGGGGTTCAATGAGCAGTTCTTC	CASSLDPAGFNEQFF
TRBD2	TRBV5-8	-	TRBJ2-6	TGTGCCAGTTGGCGGGGGGCCCCAAGGGGGGCCAACGTCCTGACTTTC	CASWRGAPRGANVLTF
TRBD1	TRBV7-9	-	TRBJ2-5	TGTGCCAGCAGCTTGGACAGGGGGGATTTCGAGACCCAGTACTTC	CASSLDRGDFETQYF
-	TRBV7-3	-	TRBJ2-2	TGTGCCAGCAGCTTCGGTCCCACGGTGGACACCGGGGAGCTGTTTTTT	CASSFGPTVDTGELFF
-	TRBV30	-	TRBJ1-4	TGTGCCTGGAGTGTATCGGGGATCGGCGAAAAACTGTTTTTT	CAWSVSGIGEKLFF
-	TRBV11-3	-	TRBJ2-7	TGTGCCAGCAGCTTAGGCGGGGAGACCTACGAGCAGTACTTC	CASSLGGETYEQYF
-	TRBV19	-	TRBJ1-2	TGTGCCAGTAGTATTAGTTCGCGACAGAACTATGGCTACACCTTC	CASSISSRQNYGYTF
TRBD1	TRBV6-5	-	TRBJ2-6	TGTGCCAGCACTAATGACAGGGCTGGGGCCAACGTCCTGACTTTC	CASTNDRAGANVLTF
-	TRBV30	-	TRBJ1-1	TGTGCCTGGAGTGAGACAGCCCTCACTGAAGCTTTCTTT	CAWSETALTEAFF
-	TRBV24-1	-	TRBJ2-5	TGTGCCACCAGTGAGCGGACAGAATTACAAGAGACCCAGTACTTC	CATSERTELQETQYF
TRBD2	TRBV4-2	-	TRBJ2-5	TGTGCCAGCAGCCGATCCCTCGGAGTCGGGACTAGCGGGAGAAAACAAGAGACCCAGTACTTC	CASSRSLGVGTSGRKQETQYF
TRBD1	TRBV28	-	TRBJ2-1	TGTGCCAGCAGTCAGATAGGACAGGGTAGAGAGCAGTTCTTC	CASSQIGQGREQFF
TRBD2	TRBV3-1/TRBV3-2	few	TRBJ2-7	TGTGCCAGCAGCAAGGGACTAGTCGACGAGCAGTACTTC	CASSKGLVDEQYF
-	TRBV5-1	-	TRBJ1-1	TGCGCCAGCAGCTTGGGACAAATGAACACTGAAGCTTTCTTT	CASSLGQMNTEAFF
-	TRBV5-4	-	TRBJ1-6	TGTGCCAGCAGCCCGGGACTCTTCAGCTCCTATAATTCACCCCTCCACTTT	CASSPGLFSSYNSPLHF
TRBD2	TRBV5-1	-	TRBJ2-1	TGCGCCAGCAGCGTGGCGGGAGGGCCCCGTGAGCAGTTCTTC	CASSVAGGPREQFF
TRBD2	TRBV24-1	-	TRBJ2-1	TGTGCCGTGGGGGGGATGGGCTACAATGAGCAGTTCTTC	CAVGGMGYNEQFF
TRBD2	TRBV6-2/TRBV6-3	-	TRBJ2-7	TGTGCCAGCAGTTACCTTTCTAGGCTAGCGGGTGCGAGGGGCGAGCAGTACTTC	CASSYLSRLAGARGEQYF
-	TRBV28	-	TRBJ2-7	TGTGCCAGCACCCCCTCCGGGACATTTGCCGACGAGCAGTACTTC	CASTPSGTFADEQYF
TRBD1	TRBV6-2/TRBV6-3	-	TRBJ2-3	TGTGCCAGCAGTTACACCGGGACAGGAGCGGGAGATACGCAGTATTTT	CASSYTGTGAGDTQYF
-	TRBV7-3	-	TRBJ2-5	TGTGCCAGCAGCTTGGACACACAAGAGACCCAGTACTTC	CASSLDTQETQYF
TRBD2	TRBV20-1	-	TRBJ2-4	TGCAGTGCTAGTGAGCGGGGGAACATTCAGTACTTC	CSASERGNIQYF
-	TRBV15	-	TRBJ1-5	TGTGCCACCAGCAGAGACCTTTATAGCAATCAGCCCCAGCATTTT	CATSRDLYSNQPQHF
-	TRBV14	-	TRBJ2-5	TGTGCCAGCAGCCAAGATCTGGGGGGAGAGACCCAGTACTTC	CASSQDLGGETQYF
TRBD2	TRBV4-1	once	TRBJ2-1	TGCGCCAGCAGCCAAGAACCTAGCGGGGGATACAATGAGCAGTTCTTC	CASSQEPSGGYNEQFF
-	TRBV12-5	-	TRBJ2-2	TGTGCTAGTGGTTTGGTAGGATGGAGAGGCGGGGAGCTGTTTTTT	CASGLVGWRGGELFF
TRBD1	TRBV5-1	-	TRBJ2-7	TGCGCCAGCAGACCGGGACAGGGTTTAGGCGAGCAGTACTTC	CASRPGQGLGEQYF
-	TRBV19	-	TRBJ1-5	TGTGCCAGTAGTATGGGCCGCAATCAGCCCCAGCATTTT	CASSMGRNQPQHF
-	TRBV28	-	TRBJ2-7	TGTGCCAGCAGTCCCCATCTCCGAGCGGAGCAGTACTTC	CASSPHLRAEQYF
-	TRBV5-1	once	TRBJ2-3	TGCGCCAGCAGCGCGGGGCCTTCCACAGATACGCAGTATTTT	CASSAGPSTDTQYF
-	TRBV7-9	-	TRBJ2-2	TGTGCCAGCAGCTTAGTACCGGGGTCGAGCAGATCGAACACCGGGGAGCTGTTTTTT	CASSLVPGSSRSNTGELFF
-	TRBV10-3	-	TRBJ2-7	TGTGCCATCAGTGATATTTACGAGCAGTACTTC	CAISDIYEQYF
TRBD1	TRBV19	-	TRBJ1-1	TGTGCCAGTAGTATCGCCACAGGGGTTCCTGAAGCTTTCTTT	CASSIATGVPEAFF
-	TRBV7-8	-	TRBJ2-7	TGTGCCAGCAGCCCGAGGAACCGGGACTCTTCCTACGAGCAGTACTTC	CASSPRNRDSSYEQYF
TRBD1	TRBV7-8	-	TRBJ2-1	TGTGCCAGCAGTCCGACAGGGACCTCCTACAATGAGCAGTTCTTC	CASSPTGTSYNEQFF
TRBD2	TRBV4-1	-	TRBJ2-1	TGCGCCAGCAGCCGTGGACTAGCGGGAGTTAATGAGCAGTTCTTC	CASSRGLAGVNEQFF
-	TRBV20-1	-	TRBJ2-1	TGCAGTGCTAGAGTCCGCAATGAGCAGTTCTTC	CSARVRNEQFF
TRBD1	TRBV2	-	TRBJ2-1	TGTGCCAGCACCGGACAGGGGTCTGGCAATGAGCAGTTCTTC	CASTGQGSGNEQFF